These 30 T cell receptor beta chains were all obtained from the same sample, sequenced in a study of blood T cell repertoires in COVID-19. Sequencing used immunoSEQ multiplex PCR; TCRdb keeps in-frame clones, though not all of them. The table records about 81,000 clones, 85% to 90% of them present only once. The source material was peripheral blood. Source of these receptors: a woman older than 75 with active COVID-19.

This clone was detected only once. The chain carries TRBV6-5 and TRBJ2-2, with a tentative D call TRBD1 (6 bases). CDR1 is MNHEY, CDR2 SVGAGI, per germline. This CDR3 region has 14 residues. With 1 base removed from V and 6 bases from J, the gap between germline ends came to 9 bases. CDR3 nucleotide sequence: TGTGCCAGCAGTTACTATAACAGGGCCGGGGAGCTGTTTTTT. Translating it yields CASSYYNRAGELFF.

This clone was observed a few times. J is TRBJ2-7 and V is TRBV28; D gene uncertain. V dropped 8 bases and J dropped 3 bases, with 8 bases sitting between them. CDR1 MDHEN and CDR2 SYDVKM come from the germline V gene. This CDR3 is built from 11 residues. The CDR3 loop is CASAKNYEQYF. For the CDR3, the DNA is TGTGCCAGCGCTAAGAACTACGAGCAGTACTTC.

The chain links TRBV5-8 to TRBJ2-3; 8 bases fit TRBD2. Germline V gives CDR1 SGHTS, CDR2 YDEGEE. This CDR3 is built from 16 residues. V lost 0 bases, J lost 6 bases, and 9 bases stayed unmatched. CDR3 nucleotides: TGTGCCAGCAGCTTGGCCACTAGCGGATGGAGGGATACGCAGTATTTT. This translates into CASSLATSGWRDTQYF.

The chain uses TRBV18 and TRBJ1-2; D is unclear. This CDR3 has 14 residues. Looked up from germline, CDR1 is KGHSH and CDR2 is LQKENI. Trimming left V 2 bases short and J 0 bases short, with 7 bases between. As DNA, the CDR3 is TGTGCCAGCTCACCAGGGCTGGCTAACTATGGCTACACCTTC. Its protein product is CASSPGLANYGYTF.

The V and J genes are TRBV28 and TRBJ2-2, with D possibly TRBD2 on 6 matching bases. The CDR3 contains 15 residues. Trimming stripped 5 bases from V and 1 base from J, with 11 bases between. CDR1 is MDHEN and CDR2 is SYDVKM in the germline V gene. The CDR3 spells CASSPGTLNTGELFF. The DNA for the CDR3 is TGTGCCAGCAGTCCCGGGACTTTGAACACCGGGGAGCTGTTTTTT. Complete variable domain (other parts from reference TRBV28 and TRBJ2-2): DVKVTQSSRYLVKRTGEKVFLECVQDMDHENMFWYRQDPGLGLRLIYFSYDVKMKEKGDIPEGYSVSREKKERFSLILESASTNQTSMYLCASSPGTLNTGELFFGEGSRLTVL.

The J gene is TRBJ2-2, the V gene TRBV12-5; a possible D gene is TRBD1 (5 bases). This CDR3 region has 13 residues. CDR1 LGHNT and CDR2 FRNRAP come from the germline V gene. The V end lost 6 bases, the J end lost 3 bases, and 8 bases lay between the germline ends. CDR3 sequence reads: CASGPGYTGELFF. CDR3 bases: TGTGCTAGTGGCCCAGGGTACACCGGGGAGCTGTTTTTT. Variable domain in full (rest from reference TRBV12-5 and TRBJ2-2): DARVTQTPRHKVTEMGQEVTMRCQPILGHNTVFWYRQTMMQGLELLAYFRNRAPLDDSGMPKDRFSAEMPDATLATLKIQPSEPRDSAVYFCASGPGYTGELFFGEGSRLTVL.

V gene TRBV7-2 combines with J gene TRBJ1-2, with 8 bases matching TRBD1. Losses at the gene ends were 2 bases for V and 8 bases for J; bases not matched to a gene: 10. Per the germline V gene, CDR1 is SGHTA and CDR2 is FQGNSA. This CDR3 is 15 amino acids long. This CDR3 is CASSLNRQGAWGYTF. Written as DNA, the CDR3 is TGTGCCAGCAGCTTAAATAGGCAGGGGGCATGGGGCTACACCTTC.

This chain joins TRBV4-1 and TRBJ1-5, with D possibly TRBD1 on 5 matching bases. Trimming pared 1 base from V and 0 bases from J, leaving 13 bases between. Per the germline V gene, CDR1 is MGHRA and CDR2 is YSYEKL. CDR3 length: 17 residues. The CDR3: CASSQVQVRNSNQPQHF. In DNA form, the CDR3 reads TGCGCCAGCAGCCAAGTACAGGTCAGAAATAGCAATCAGCCCCAGCATTTT.

The chain recombines TRBV18 with TRBJ1-6; D is unresolved. Germline V gene sequence: CDR1 KGHSH, CDR2 LQKENI. CDR3 size: 17 residues. Trimming left V 4 bases short and J 3 bases short, with 16 bases between. The CDR3, as DNA: TGTGCCAGCTCACGATTACCGGCGGAAAACTATAATTCACCCCTCCACTTT. Its protein is CASSRLPAENYNSPLHF. The entire variable domain, with the rest obtained from reference TRBV18 and TRBJ1-6, is as follows: NAGVMQNPRHLVRRRGQEARLRCSPMKGHSHVYWYRQLPEEGLKFMVYLQKENIIDESGMPKERFSAEFPKEGPSILRIQQVVRGDSAAYFCASSRLPAENYNSPLHFGNGTRLTVT.

The chain links TRBV5-1 to TRBJ2-3; 9 bases are shared with TRBD2. Unmatched junction bases numbered 10, after V lost 7 bases and J lost 4 bases. In germline, CDR1 is SGHRS, CDR2 YFSETQ. The CDR3 has 15 amino acids. The CDR3 DNA follows: TGCGCCAGCGTCCCGGGTAGCGGGAGCCCAGATACGCAGTATTTT. This sequence encodes CASVPGSGSPDTQYF. The full variable domain, with the rest looked up from reference TRBV5-1 and TRBJ2-3, is KAGVTQTPRYLIKTRGQQVTLSCSPISGHRSVSWYQQTPGQGLQFLFEYFSETQRNKGNFPGRFSGRQFSNSRSEMNVSTLELGDSALYLCASVPGSGSPDTQYFGPGTRLTVL.

The rearrangement joins TRBV27 to TRBJ1-3, with a weak D call TRBD1 (5 bases). The germline CDR1 and CDR2 sequences are MNHEY and SMNVEV (reference sequence). V shed 4 bases and J shed 0 bases, with 10 bases lying between them. The CDR3 runs to 15 residues. This CDR3 is CASSSRDSSGNTIYF. The CDR3 nucleotides read TGTGCCAGCAGTTCTAGAGACAGCTCTGGAAACACCATATATTTT.

The V and J genes are TRBV28 and TRBJ2-1, with 9 positions matching TRBD2. In germline, CDR1 is MDHEN, CDR2 SYDVKM. The trim removed 6 bases at V and 3 bases at J, leaving 6 bases unmatched. The CDR3 totals 15 residues. The CDR3 DNA reads TGTGCCAGCAGCCCGACTAGCGGAGGCTACAATGAGCAGTTCTTC. Its translation is CASSPTSGGYNEQFF.

The chain couples TRBV7-9 to TRBJ2-1; TRBD2 is a possible D gene (6 bases). The CDR3 length is 13 residues. The germline gives CDR1 SEHNR, CDR2 FQNEAQ (reference sequence). V was shortened by 4 bases and J by 5 bases, with 9 bases between the two germline ends. The CDR3 nucleotides are TGTGCCAGCAGCTACTCGGGGGACAATGAGCAGTTCTTC. Its translation is CASSYSGDNEQFF.

To note about this clone: The sample holds other DNA sequences that translate to the same CDR3. The chain has TRBV5-1 and TRBJ1-2; possibly TRBD1 for D (6 bases). Trimming shortened V by 4 bases and J by 2 bases, and 9 bases separated the two germline ends. Looked up from germline, CDR1 is SGHRS and CDR2 is YFSETQ. The CDR3 extends over 13 amino acids. The CDR3 spells CASSLGQNYGYTF. The CDR3 DNA is TGCGCCAGCAGCCTAGGACAGAACTATGGCTACACCTTC.

This chain connects TRBV19 to TRBJ2-1; tentative D call: TRBD2 (6 bases). Germline CDR1 reads LNHDA; CDR2 reads SQIVND (reference sequence). V was cut by 3 bases and J by 3 bases, with 9 bases left in between. This CDR3 is built from 14 residues. The CDR3 spells CASSMGDFYNEQFF. CDR3 in DNA: TGTGCCAGTAGTATGGGGGACTTCTACAATGAGCAGTTCTTC.

V usage is TRBV5-1 and J usage is TRBJ2-5; TRBD2 matches 8 bases. The CDR3 consists of 15 residues. Trimming removed 4 bases from V and 5 bases from J; junction bases left unmatched: 10. Germline V lookup: CDR1 SGHRS, CDR2 YFSETQ. The CDR3 nucleotides read TGCGCCAGCAGCCAGCTGACGGGAGGGAGTGAGACCCAGTACTTC. Translating gives CASSQLTGGSETQYF.

This chain uses TRBV6-2 or TRBV6-3 with TRBJ2-3, with D possibly matching TRBD2 (5 bases). Germline CDR1 is MNHEY and CDR2 is SVGEGT. V was shortened by 2 bases and J by 4 bases, with 10 bases between the two germline ends. This CDR3 is built from 14 residues. In DNA form, the CDR3 reads TGTGCCAGCAGTTACGGAGGCTTAGCAGATACGCAGTATTTT. This encodes CASSYGGLADTQYF.

The rearrangement links TRBV20-1 to TRBJ2-7, with D tentatively TRBD2 (6 bases). The CDR3 is made up of 13 amino acids. Germline assignment: CDR1 DFQATT and CDR2 SNEGSKA (reference sequence). The V end was cut by 3 bases, the J end by 4 bases, with 13 bases between. CDR3: CSASSPGSYEQYF. DNA for the CDR3: TGCAGTGCTAGTTCCCCCGGGAGTTACGAGCAGTACTTC.

The chain uses TRBV6-5 and TRBJ2-2; D unclear. This CDR3 has 16 amino acids. Looked up from germline, CDR1 is MNHEY and CDR2 is SVGAGI. Trimming removed 1 base at V and 2 bases at J, with 11 bases between. The CDR3 region has the DNA TGTGCCAGCAGTTACTTGATTGTCTACAACACCGGGGAGCTGTTTTTT. This translates into CASSYLIVYNTGELFF.

This sequence joins TRBV7-8 and TRBJ1-2; D not certain. The CDR3 has 14 residues. The V end was cut by 5 bases, the J end by 3 bases, with 13 bases between. Germline V gives CDR1 SGHVS, CDR2 FQNEAQ. In DNA form, the CDR3 reads TGTGCCAGCAGCCTGGAGGGAAGGGACTATGGCTACACCTTC. It yields the protein CASSLEGRDYGYTF.

The chain has TRBV4-3 and TRBJ1-2; D is unclear. V lost 0 bases, J lost 2 bases, and 13 bases lay in between. CDR3 length: 16 residues. Germline V CDR1 and CDR2: LGHNA, YSLEER. The CDR3 reads CASSQDGLAPNYGYTF. CDR3 bases: TGCGCCAGCAGCCAAGATGGCCTGGCACCGAACTATGGCTACACCTTC.

The chain is built from TRBV9 and TRBJ2-3; a weak D match, TRBD2 (5 bases). V was clipped by 9 bases and J by 3 bases, with 11 bases between them. The CDR3 length is 12 residues. Looked up from germline, CDR1 is SGDLS and CDR2 is YYNGEE. CDR3 bases: TGTGCCAACAAGACTAAGACAGATACGCAGTATTTT. Translating it yields CANKTKTDTQYF.

The chain has TRBV18 and TRBJ1-2, with TRBD1 matching over 7 bases. CDR3 length: 15 amino acids. V lost 3 bases, J lost 4 bases, and 8 bases stayed unmatched. The V gene's germline CDR1 is KGHSH and CDR2 LQKENI. The CDR3 sequence: CASSPAPDRAYGYTF. DNA of the CDR3: TGTGCCAGCTCACCGGCACCCGACAGGGCCTATGGCTACACCTTC.

The chain has TRBV10-2 and TRBJ2-1; 10 bases are a match to TRBD2. The CDR3 contains 14 residues. Per germline, CDR1 WSHSY and CDR2 SAAADI. The V segment lost 7 bases and the J segment 7 bases; nucleotides outside the gene matches: 7. This CDR3 is CASNLSGRKNEQFF. The CDR3 coding sequence is TGCGCCAGCAACCTTAGCGGGAGGAAAAATGAGCAGTTCTTC.

V and J are TRBV5-1 and TRBJ2-1, with no clear D. The germline V and J ends were trimmed by 4 bases and 10 bases, with 9 bases remaining between them. Germline V CDR1 and CDR2: SGHRS, YFSETQ. The CDR3 runs 11 residues. Written as DNA, the CDR3 is TGCGCCAGCAGCCAGAGACAAGAGCAGTTCTTC. Its translation is CASSQRQEQFF. Full variable domain (remainder filled in from reference TRBV5-1 and TRBJ2-1): KAGVTQTPRYLIKTRGQQVTLSCSPISGHRSVSWYQQTPGQGLQFLFEYFSETQRNKGNFPGRFSGRQFSNSRSEMNVSTLELGDSALYLCASSQRQEQFFGPGTRLTVL.

V is TRBV18 and J is TRBJ2-3; TRBD2 agrees at 9 bases. Germline V gene sequence: CDR1 KGHSH, CDR2 LQKENI. Trimming removed 1 base from V and 2 bases from J; junction bases left unmatched: 13. The CDR3 is 19 amino acids. The CDR3 sequence: CASSPQVAGVSRTTDTQYF. CDR3 DNA: TGTGCCAGCTCACCACAGGTAGCGGGAGTCAGCCGAACCACAGATACGCAGTATTTT.

The chain uses TRBV7-2 and TRBJ2-3, with a weak D call TRBD2 (5 bases). Germline V CDR1 and CDR2: SGHTA, FQGNSA. The CDR3 length is 14 residues. V gave up 1 base and J gave up 5 bases, with 10 bases separating them. CDR3 in DNA: TGTGCCAGCAGCTTAGGTCTAGCCGTAGATACGCAGTATTTT. This translates into CASSLGLAVDTQYF.

The gene calls are TRBV5-4 and TRBJ2-3; TRBD1 aligns across 7 bases. The CDR3 is 16 residues long. J was trimmed by 2 bases and V by 3 bases; bases with no gene match: 9. Germline V lookup: CDR1 SGHNT, CDR2 YYREEE (reference sequence). The CDR3 loop reads CASSSKLTGTTDTQYF. CDR3 DNA: TGTGCCAGCAGCTCCAAACTGACAGGGACCACAGATACGCAGTATTTT. Filled out from reference TRBV5-4 and TRBJ2-3, the complete variable domain reads ETGVTQSPTHLIKTRGQQVTLRCSSQSGHNTVSWYQQALGQGPQFIFQYYREEENGRGNFPPRFSGLQFPNYSSELNVNALELDDSALYLCASSSKLTGTTDTQYFGPGTRLTVL.

This clone has just a few counts. The chain is built from TRBV2 and TRBJ1-2, with 7 bases lining up with TRBD1. CDR1 is SNHLY, CDR2 FYNNEI, per germline. Losses at the gene ends were 7 bases for V and 3 bases for J; bases not matched to a gene: 5. The CDR3 length is 13 residues. CDR3 coding DNA: TGTGCCAGCATAGGGGGCAATCACTATGGCTACACCTTC. It encodes CASIGGNHYGYTF.

This chain uses TRBV27 with TRBJ1-2; D gene unclear. There are 15 residues in the CDR3. From germline, CDR1 is MNHEY and CDR2 SMNVEV (reference sequence). Trimming removed 5 bases from V and 5 bases from J, with 18 bases in between. The CDR3 reads CASSLGASPSYGYTF. The DNA of the CDR3 is TGTGCCAGCAGTCTCGGAGCCTCTCCATCTTATGGCTACACCTTC.